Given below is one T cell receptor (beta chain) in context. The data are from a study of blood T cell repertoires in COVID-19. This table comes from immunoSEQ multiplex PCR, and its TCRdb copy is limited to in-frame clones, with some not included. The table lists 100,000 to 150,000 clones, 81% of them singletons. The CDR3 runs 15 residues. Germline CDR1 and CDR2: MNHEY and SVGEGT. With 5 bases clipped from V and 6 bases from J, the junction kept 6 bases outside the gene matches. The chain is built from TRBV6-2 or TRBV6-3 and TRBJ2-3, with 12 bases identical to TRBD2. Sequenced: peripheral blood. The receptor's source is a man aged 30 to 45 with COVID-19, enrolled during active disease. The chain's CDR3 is CASSGLAGNGDTQYF. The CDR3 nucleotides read TGTGCCAGCAGTGGACTAGCGGGGAATGGGGATACGCAGTATTTT.